Below, 26 T cell receptor beta chains from the same sample are listed, as sequenced in a study of blood T cell repertoires in COVID-19. Sequenced by immunoSEQ multiplex PCR; TCRdb stores in-frame clones only, minus some. Of about 400,000 clones in the sample, around 87% are singletons; the top ten hold roughly 3.1%. The sequenced sample was peripheral blood. These receptors were collected from a human donor in a cohort sampled during active COVID-19.

This rearrangement joins TRBV2 to TRBJ2-3; the D gene is possibly TRBD1 (6 bases). CDR1 and CDR2 from the germline V gene are SNHLY and FYNNEI. The CDR3 is 14 amino acids. Trimming cost V 7 bases and J 1 base, with 12 bases left between them. The CDR3 loop is CASNTGLRTDTQYF. As DNA, the CDR3 is TGTGCCAGCAACACAGGGTTGCGCACAGATACGCAGTATTTT.

This clone was counted between two and nine times. CDR3 amino acids: CASSPLGGRSNQPQHF. CDR3 DNA: TGTGCCAGCAGCCCCCTGGGGGGGCGCAGCAATCAGCCCCAGCATTTT. The J gene is TRBJ1-5, the V gene TRBV28, with a tentative D call TRBD1 (6 bases). V dropped 6 bases and J dropped 1 base, with 16 bases sitting between them. The germline CDR1 and CDR2 sequences are MDHEN and SYDVKM. The CDR3 is 16 residues long.

The chain recombines TRBV9 with TRBJ2-5; possibly TRBD2 for D (7 bases). The length of the CDR3 is 16 residues. Trimming removed 3 bases at V and 4 bases at J, with 19 bases between. Germline V gene data show CDR1 as SGDLS and CDR2 as YYNGEE. CDR3 DNA: TGTGCCAGCAGCGCCAGGGAAGGGGAGGGGGGAGAGACCCAGTACTTC. Protein sequence: CASSAREGEGGETQYF.

This sequence joins TRBV30 and TRBJ1-5; TRBD1 is a possible D gene (6 bases). The CDR3 sequence is 13 residues long. Germline lookup yields CDR1 GTSNPN and CDR2 SVGIG (reference sequence). V was cut by 2 bases and J by 3 bases, with 8 bases left in between. The CDR3 coding sequence is TGTGCCTGGAGTAAGGGGGTCAATCAGCCCCAGCATTTT. This translates into CAWSKGVNQPQHF.

V is TRBV3-1 (or the pseudogene TRBV3-2) and J is TRBJ2-1, with TRBD1 identical over 9 bases. CDR3 length equals 16 residues. V trimming: 2 bases; J trimming: 5 bases; junction bases outside the gene matches: 7. Germline lookup yields CDR1 LGHDT and CDR2 YNNKEL (reference sequence). The CDR3 loop is CASSQHGTGRNNEQFF. Written as DNA, the CDR3 is TGTGCCAGCAGCCAACACGGGACAGGGAGGAACAATGAGCAGTTCTTC.

The chain uses TRBV5-1 and TRBJ2-1; TRBD1 aligns across 9 bases. Germline lookup yields CDR1 SGHRS and CDR2 YFSETQ. The CDR3 has 16 residues. The ends lost 1 base at V and 8 bases at J; junction bases unmatched: 10. The CDR3 nucleotides read TGCGCCAGCAGCTTGTTTTGGGGACAGGGCCGCGATGAGCAGTTCTTC. Translation gives CASSLFWGQGRDEQFF.

The chain carries TRBV28 and TRBJ2-2; D gene uncertain. The germline CDR1 and CDR2 sequences are MDHEN and SYDVKM. The CDR3 extends over 11 amino acids. V was trimmed by 6 bases and J by 3 bases, leaving 2 bases between them. The CDR3 region has the DNA TGTGCCAGCAGCGACACCGGGGAGCTGTTTTTT. Translating it yields CASSDTGELFF. The variable domain in full, completed from reference TRBV28 and TRBJ2-2, reads DVKVTQSSRYLVKRTGEKVFLECVQDMDHENMFWYRQDPGLGLRLIYFSYDVKMKEKGDIPEGYSVSREKKERFSLILESASTNQTSMYLCASSDTGELFFGEGSRLTVL.

V gene TRBV28 combines with J gene TRBJ2-1; D perhaps matches TRBD2 (6 bases). This CDR3 has 11 amino acids. The V end was cut by 7 bases, the J end by 12 bases, with 13 bases between. Germline CDR1 reads MDHEN; CDR2 reads SYDVKM. For the CDR3, the DNA is TGTGCCAGCACCGTCGGGGGTGGGCAGTTCTTC. This sequence encodes CASTVGGGQFF.

This clone appeared a few times. The V and J genes are TRBV6-5 and TRBJ1-1, with 10 bases aligning to TRBD1. This CDR3 region has 14 residues. Trimming removed 2 bases from V and 3 bases from J; junction bases left unmatched: 0. The V gene's germline CDR1 is MNHEY and CDR2 SVGAGI. For the CDR3, the DNA is TGTGCCAGCAGTTACGGGACAGGGGACACTGAAGCTTTCTTT. Its protein product is CASSYGTGDTEAFF.

This rearrangement joins TRBV28 to TRBJ2-4, with D tentatively TRBD2 (6 bases). Germline loops: CDR1 MDHEN, CDR2 SYDVKM. V shed 5 bases and J shed 2 bases, with 16 bases lying between them. The CDR3 covers 16 residues. The CDR3 spells CASSALPAGSKNIQYF. The CDR3 DNA is TGTGCCAGCAGTGCACTGCCCGCGGGGTCCAAAAACATTCAGTACTTC.

This clone has more than one count but fewer than ten. The chain has TRBV14 and TRBJ1-1; D gene ambiguous. Per the germline V gene, CDR1 is SGHDN and CDR2 is FVKESK. The ends were cut back, 0 bases at V and 1 base at J, with 3 bases in the middle. The CDR3 has 13 residues. The CDR3 sequence is CASSQDRNTEAFF. The CDR3 DNA reads as TGTGCCAGCAGCCAAGATCGGAACACTGAAGCTTTCTTT.

As concerns this clone: This specimen includes other DNA sequences encoding the same CDR3. The rearrangement joins TRBV5-1 to TRBJ2-1, with 11 bases matching TRBD2. This CDR3 spans 16 amino acids. V gave up 0 bases and J gave up 3 bases; unmatched junction bases: 2. From germline, CDR1 is SGHRS and CDR2 YFSETQ. In DNA form, the CDR3 reads TGCGCCAGCAGCTTGGCCGGGACTAGCGGCTACAATGAGCAGTTCTTC. Amino acid sequence: CASSLAGTSGYNEQFF.

In DNA form, the CDR3 reads TGTGCCACGTGGGGCCTTAGTTCTGGAAACACCATATATTTT. Its translation is CATWGLSSGNTIYF. The chain has TRBV28 and TRBJ1-3; a weak D match, TRBD1 (5 bases). Germline values: CDR1 MDHEN, CDR2 SYDVKM. The ends were cut back, 10 bases at V and 1 base at J, with 14 bases in the middle. The CDR3 contains 14 residues.

The chain uses TRBV4-1 and TRBJ2-1; D possibly corresponds to TRBD2 (7 bases). The CDR3 sequence is 20 residues long. The ends were cut back, 0 bases at V and 2 bases at J, with 23 bases in the middle. The germline V gene has CDR1 MGHRA and CDR2 YSYEKL. The CDR3 sequence: CASSQDFGNPSGTTYNEQFF. Written as DNA, the CDR3 is TGCGCCAGCAGCCAAGATTTTGGGAACCCGAGCGGGACAACCTACAATGAGCAGTTCTTC.

Only one count was recorded for this clone. V and J are TRBV14 and TRBJ1-2, with TRBD1 matching over 8 bases. From germline, CDR1 is SGHDN and CDR2 FVKESK. CDR3 size: 14 residues. J gave up 10 bases and V 5 bases, and 12 bases lay outside the gene matches. CDR3 in amino acids: CASSDLGTGRDYTF. In nucleotides, the CDR3 is TGTGCCAGCAGCGATCTCGGGACAGGTCGGGACTACACCTTC.

Concerning this clone: An end of the junction differs from the germline gene, which may be a read error. The chain has TRBV6-2 or TRBV6-3 and TRBJ1-6; D not certain. The CDR3 is 12 residues long. Germline loops: CDR1 MNHEY, CDR2 SVGEGT. CDR3 DNA: TGTGCCAGCAGCACCTACAATTCACCCCTCCACTTT. It is translated as CASSTYNSPLHF.

J is TRBJ1-2 and V is TRBV4-1; unclear D gene. The CDR3 is made up of 15 amino acids. The V and J ends lost 3 bases and 5 bases respectively, with 16 bases between them. Germline values: CDR1 MGHRA, CDR2 YSYEKL. Written as DNA, the CDR3 is TGCGCCAGCAGCCACCGGTCGATCGCGTCATATGGCTACACCTTC. Residues: CASSHRSIASYGYTF.

This chain connects TRBV2 to TRBJ2-4, with 8 bases identical to TRBD1. V lost 0 bases to trimming and J lost 2 bases; unmatched junction nucleotides: 3. Germline V CDR1 and CDR2: SNHLY, FYNNEI. CDR3 length: 16 residues. CDR3 amino acids: CASSEARTGPKNIQYF. The CDR3 region has the DNA TGTGCCAGCAGTGAAGCGAGGACAGGGCCCAAAAACATTCAGTACTTC.

The CDR3 here is CASSWSQTQPQHF. The DNA of the CDR3 is TGTGCCAGCAGTTGGTCACAGACTCAGCCCCAGCATTTT. The chain recombines TRBV27 with TRBJ1-5; D not certain. Germline V lookup: CDR1 MNHEY, CDR2 SMNVEV (reference sequence). Trimming took 4 bases from V and 6 from J, leaving 10 bases between them. The CDR3 has 13 residues.

The V and J genes are TRBV15 and TRBJ2-3; a weak D match, TRBD2 (6 bases). Trimming took 5 bases from V and 6 from J, leaving 18 bases between them. The CDR3 extends over 15 amino acids. CDR1 is LNHNV, CDR2 YYDKDF, per germline (reference sequence). Written as DNA, the CDR3 is TGTGCCACCAGCCCGTATGCGGTTGGGGGGGATACGCAGTATTTT. It is translated as CATSPYAVGGDTQYF. Full variable domain (rest looked up from reference TRBV15 and TRBJ2-3): DAMVIQNPRYQVTQFGKPVTLSCSQTLNHNVMYWYQQKSSQAPKLLFHYYDKDFNNEADTPDNFQSRRPNTSFCFLDIRSPGLGDTAMYLCATSPYAVGGDTQYFGPGTRLTVL.

The count of this clone is one. This CDR3 is CASSLGRNQPQHF. The CDR3 coding sequence is TGTGCCAGCAGCTTAGGGAGAAATCAGCCCCAGCATTTT. This sequence joins TRBV11-2 and TRBJ1-5; D gene unclear. Germline lookup yields CDR1 SGHAT and CDR2 FQNNGV. The CDR3 totals 13 residues. The V gene lost 1 base and the J gene lost 4 bases, with 5 bases spanning the gap.

The gene calls are TRBV10-3 and TRBJ1-3; TRBD1 agrees at 8 bases. The CDR3 totals 18 residues. CDR1 ENHRY and CDR2 SYGVKD come from the germline V gene. V shed 0 bases, J shed 4 bases, and the junction held 11 bases outside the gene matches. The DNA of the CDR3 is TGTGCCATCAGTGAGTCGTGGACAGGGTTCCTTCACGGAAACACCATATATTTT. Amino acids: CAISESWTGFLHGNTIYF.

The chain joins TRBV9 to TRBJ2-3, with D perhaps TRBD2 (6 bases). This CDR3 is 15 amino acids long. Between the trimmed V and J ends, which lost 0 bases and 5 bases, there was a span of 13 bases. Germline V gene data show CDR1 as SGDLS and CDR2 as YYNGEE. This CDR3 is CASSVGGDGRDTQYF. The CDR3 DNA reads as TGTGCCAGCAGCGTAGGGGGGGACGGACGAGATACGCAGTATTTT. Using reference TRBV9 and TRBJ2-3 for the parts outside the CDR3, the full variable domain is DSGVTQTPKHLITATGQRVTLRCSPRSGDLSVYWYQQSLDQGLQFLIQYYNGEERAKGNILERFSAQQFPDLHSELNLSSLELGDSALYFCASSVGGDGRDTQYFGPGTRLTVL.

The chain couples TRBV5-6 to TRBJ1-2, with 7 bases lining up with TRBD1. V was clipped by 0 bases and J by 5 bases; unmatched bases: 10. Germline CDR1 is SGHDT and CDR2 is YYEEEE. The CDR3 is 16 residues long. CDR3 bases: TGTGCCAGCAGCTTGGACGGAGGGGGCCCTTCGTATGGCTACACCTTC. Its translation: CASSLDGGGPSYGYTF.

This clone was observed once. The chain joins TRBV27 to TRBJ2-7; possibly TRBD2 for D (7 bases). The CDR3 consists of 18 residues. Trimming removed 6 bases from V and 8 bases from J, with 32 bases in between. Germline V lookup: CDR1 MNHEY, CDR2 SMNVEV (reference sequence). The CDR3 sequence is CASSVSRRGAGVERKQYF. CDR3 DNA: TGTGCCAGCAGCGTTTCGCGTCGGGGGGCGGGGGTAGAGAGGAAGCAGTACTTC.

This clone was observed a single time. The rearrangement uses TRBV7-9 and TRBJ2-7; TRBD1 is a possible D gene (6 bases). Trimming removed 2 bases at V and 4 bases at J, with 24 bases between. Germline V gene data show CDR1 as SEHNR and CDR2 as FQNEAQ (reference sequence). The CDR3 has 18 residues. The CDR3 DNA is TGTGCCAGCAGCTTATCTAATCCGGGACACCAAAGGAGGTACGAGCAGTACTTC. Translated: CASSLSNPGHQRRYEQYF.